The clone carrying this TCR beta chain was recorded at least ten times. This sample is drawn from a study of human T cells and chemical hapten exposure. Time point of the sample: patch test 1, 2 weeks after DPC sensitization. Documented treatment: therapeutic diphenylcyclopropenone sensitization with weekly scalp DPC. CDR1 SGHVS and CDR2 FQNEAQ come from the germline V gene. The germline V and J ends were trimmed by 5 bases and 2 bases, with 12 bases remaining between them. There are 14 residues in the CDR3. Authors' analysis steps: Samples had a median of about 96,000 TCRs, ranging roughly 23,224 to 690,600. A single record per CDR3 protein comes from TCRdb applying MiXCR to the RACE reads. For this entry, the V and J calls and clone size follow TCRdb and not the study's own pipeline. The sample yields about 380,000 distinct CDR3 sequences, roughly 4.8% seen once.

This chain uses TRBV7-8 with TRBJ2-5, with D possibly matching TRBD2 (5 bases). The sequenced sample was whole blood, obtained in connection with sensitization to the hapten diphenylcyclopropenone (DPC). This receptor was taken from a woman in her 50s with alopecia areata. Some clones in this sample may be carry-over from other donors' samples. CDR3 bases: TGTGCCAGCAGCCTGGACTGGGTTCAAGAGACCCAGTACTTC. This encodes CASSLDWVQETQYF.